Following are 24 T cell receptor beta chains from one sample sequenced in a study of T cell repertoires in cytomegalovirus infection. TCRdb fed the reads into MiXCR, producing one record per CDR3 protein. The data hold about 47,000 distinct CDR3 sequences, with about a fifth observed a single time. Which antigens these TCRs recognize remains unknown. Sample: CD8+ T cells from cultured PBMCs, taken from culture after CMV antigen stimulation. All receptors derive from a human donor in good health (CMV status not recorded). Some clones in this sample may be carry-over from other donors' samples.

V is TRBV5-6 and J is TRBJ1-4; D call uncertain. The CDR3 contains 12 residues. Deletions cut 0 bases from V and 7 bases from J, with 4 bases between. From germline, CDR1 is SGHDT and CDR2 YYEEEE. CDR3 nucleotides: TGTGCCAGCAGCTTGGGGAGTGAAAAACTGTTTTTT. Its translation is CASSLGSEKLFF. The whole variable domain, remainder taken from reference TRBV5-6 and TRBJ1-4, is DAGVTQSPTHLIKTRGQQVTLRCSPKSGHDTVSWYQQALGQGPQFIFQYYEEEERQRGNFPDRFSGHQFPNYSSELNVNALLLGDSALYLCASSLGSEKLFFGSGTQLSVL.

In this sample, this clonotype turned up once. The chain uses TRBV27 and TRBJ1-4, with D maybe TRBD1 (6 bases). The CDR3 is 14 amino acids. The V gene lost 2 bases and the J gene lost 7 bases, with 11 bases spanning the gap. CDR1 and CDR2 (germline): MNHEY, SMNVEV (reference sequence). CDR3 nucleotide sequence: TGTGCCAGCAGTTTAAACAGGGTTCTTGAAAAACTGTTTTTT. This encodes CASSLNRVLEKLFF.

This clonotype appeared a few times. V is TRBV6-6 and J is TRBJ1-1; 11 bases agree with TRBD1. CDR3 size: 16 residues. Germline V gene sequence: CDR1 MNHNY, CDR2 SVGAGI (reference sequence). The V segment lost 2 bases and the J segment 2 bases; nucleotides outside the gene matches: 4. The CDR3 here is CASSYGDRGDNTEAFF. As DNA, the CDR3 is TGTGCCAGCAGTTACGGGGACAGGGGGGATAACACTGAAGCTTTCTTT.

The rearrangement joins TRBV7-9 to TRBJ2-1; D is uncertain. CDR1 is SEHNR, CDR2 FQNEAQ, per germline (reference sequence). Trimming pared 0 bases from V and 5 bases from J, leaving 14 bases between. This CDR3 region has 16 residues. This CDR3 is CASSLAEYAEHNEQFF. CDR3 nucleotides: TGTGCCAGCAGCTTAGCGGAGTACGCAGAGCACAATGAGCAGTTCTTC.

CDR3 sequence: CASSPLKGSYNEQFF. DNA of the CDR3: TGTGCCAGCAGTCCATTGAAGGGTTCCTACAATGAGCAGTTCTTC. The chain links TRBV6-1 to TRBJ2-1; D remains ambiguous. This CDR3 has 15 residues. The V and J ends lost 5 bases and 1 base respectively, with 12 bases between them. Germline-derived CDR1 and CDR2 are MNHNS and SASEGT.

This clonotype was found a few times. The chain recombines TRBV5-4 with TRBJ1-1; TRBD1 matches at 9 bases. The germline V gene has CDR1 SGHNT and CDR2 YYREEE (reference sequence). The CDR3 runs 17 residues. V lost 4 bases and J lost 3; bases outside the gene matches: 13. The CDR3 protein is CASSLDRGGGADTEAFF. In DNA, the CDR3 is TGTGCCAGCAGCCTGGACAGGGGTGGAGGAGCGGACACTGAAGCTTTCTTT.

This clonotype has just one count. The rearrangement uses TRBV20-1 and TRBJ1-2, with D possibly being TRBD1 (6 bases). Deletions cut 5 bases from V and 4 bases from J, with 11 bases between. This CDR3 is 12 amino acids long. Germline V lookup: CDR1 DFQATT, CDR2 SNEGSKA (reference sequence). CDR3: CSAQGLGYGYTF. The CDR3 nucleotides read TGCAGTGCTCAGGGGCTGGGCTATGGCTACACCTTC.

This clonotype was picked up many times. J is TRBJ1-3 and V is TRBV5-1; 7 bases match TRBD1. The CDR3 has 15 amino acids. V gave up 4 bases and J gave up 0 bases; unmatched junction bases: 4. Per germline, CDR1 SGHRS and CDR2 YFSETQ. CDR3 sequence reads: CASSQTGLSGNTIYF. The CDR3 DNA reads as TGCGCCAGCAGCCAGACAGGGCTCTCTGGAAACACCATATATTTT.

About this clonotype itself: One base away lies a much larger clone, so this may be a sequencing read error. CDR3 in amino acids: CASSSPGADNEQYF. DNA for the CDR3: TGTGCCAGCAGCTCACCGGGAGCCGACAACGAGCAGTACTTC. The rearrangement links TRBV7-2 to TRBJ2-7; a weak D match, TRBD2 (6 bases). The ends were cut back, 4 bases at V and 5 bases at J, with 15 bases in the middle. The CDR3 has 14 residues. The germline V gene encodes CDR1 SGHTA and CDR2 FQGNSA.

This clonotype was counted ten times or more. The V call is TRBV7-2, the J call TRBJ2-1; 9 bases line up with TRBD2. This CDR3 has 14 residues. Germline V gene data show CDR1 as SGHTA and CDR2 as FQGNSA. Trimming at V came to 1 base and at J to 8 bases, leaving 3 bases not matched to a gene. CDR3 DNA: TGTGCCAGCAGCTTAGGGACTAGCGTGGATGAGCAGTTCTTC. Translation: CASSLGTSVDEQFF.

This clonotype was counted a few times. The gene calls are TRBV6-2 or TRBV6-3 and TRBJ2-2; TRBD2 is a possible D gene (5 bases). Germline CDR1 reads MNHEY; CDR2 reads SVGEGT. The CDR3 consists of 13 residues. V dropped 6 bases and J dropped 7 bases, with 12 bases sitting between them. CDR3 coding DNA: TGTGCCAGCAGCAGAGGCGGGCTCGGGGAGCTGTTTTTT. Protein product: CASSRGGLGELFF.

This clonotype has just a few counts. The genes are TRBV12-3 or TRBV12-4 and TRBJ2-7; 9 bases align to TRBD1. The CDR3 has 15 amino acids. J was trimmed by 5 bases and V by 2 bases; bases with no gene match: 7. The DNA of the CDR3 is TGTGCCAGCAGTTTATGGGGGACAGGGCTCCACGAGCAGTACTTC. It specifies CASSLWGTGLHEQYF.

There are a few counts of this clonotype. The chain carries TRBV20-1 and TRBJ1-1; D perhaps matches TRBD1 (5 bases). Germline V lookup: CDR1 DFQATT, CDR2 SNEGSKA (reference sequence). V lost 1 base and J 2 bases, leaving 14 bases between the germline ends. CDR3 length: 15 residues. In DNA form, the CDR3 reads TGCAGTGCTAGAGGACCCGGACATCCCAACACTGAAGCTTTCTTT. Residues: CSARGPGHPNTEAFF.

This clonotype was observed a few times. The gene calls are TRBV14 and TRBJ2-5; D remains ambiguous. V gave up 1 base and J gave up 1 base, with 10 bases separating them. Germline CDR1 is SGHDN and CDR2 is FVKESK. This CDR3 has 15 residues. This CDR3 is CASSQVASFQETQYF. Written as DNA, the CDR3 is TGTGCCAGCAGCCAAGTTGCGTCTTTCCAAGAGACCCAGTACTTC.

The rearrangement uses TRBV28 and TRBJ1-1; D might be TRBD1 (6 bases). The CDR3 length is 14 residues. CDR1 is MDHEN and CDR2 is SYDVKM in the germline V gene. Trimming stripped 3 bases from V and 5 bases from J, with 13 bases between. The CDR3 loop is CASSFYGTSTEAFF. DNA for the CDR3: TGTGCCAGCAGTTTCTACGGGACATCTACTGAAGCTTTCTTT.

Details on this clonotype: This may stem from a read error, because a much larger clone lies one nucleotide away. The rearrangement uses TRBV5-1 and TRBJ2-7, with D possibly being TRBD2 (7 bases). CDR3 length: 14 residues. From germline, CDR1 is SGHRS and CDR2 YFSETQ. This chain's CDR3 is CASTLAGAIYEQYF. The CDR3 nucleotides read TGCGCCAGCACCTTGGCGGGGGCAATTTACGAGCAGTACTTC.

This clonotype showed up just a few times. A read error is possible here, since a much larger clone lies one base away. The genes are TRBV7-9 and TRBJ2-5; D might be TRBD1 (5 bases). Germline-derived CDR1 and CDR2 are SEHNR and FQNEAQ (reference sequence). CDR3 length: 13 residues. V gave up 5 bases and J gave up 1 base, with 8 bases separating them. The CDR3 nucleotides are TGTGCCAGCAGCCTTGACAGCCAAGAGACCCAGTACTTC. This encodes CASSLDSQETQYF.

This clonotype showed up just a few times. The CDR3 protein is CASSHRGRETQYF. The DNA of the CDR3 is TGTGCCAGCAGCCACAGGGGTAGAGAGACCCAGTACTTC. This rearrangement joins TRBV13 to TRBJ2-5, with 7 bases matching TRBD1. V trimming: 5 bases; J trimming: 4 bases; junction bases outside the gene matches: 4. Germline assignment: CDR1 PRHDT and CDR2 FYEKMQ (reference sequence). The CDR3 has 13 residues.

This clonotype was detected only a few times. The chain couples TRBV7-9 to TRBJ1-2, with D possibly matching TRBD1 (5 bases). The V gene lost 3 bases and the J gene lost 0 bases, with 14 bases spanning the gap. Germline V gene sequence: CDR1 SEHNR, CDR2 FQNEAQ (reference sequence). CDR3 length equals 16 residues. Here the CDR3 reads CASSLPSDRTNYGYTF. The CDR3 DNA sequence: TGTGCCAGCAGCTTGCCGAGTGACAGAACTAACTATGGCTACACCTTC.

V usage is TRBV27 and J usage is TRBJ1-6, with D unclear. The CDR3 sequence is 12 residues long. Germline V gene sequence: CDR1 MNHEY, CDR2 SMNVEV (reference sequence). The V gene lost 2 bases and the J gene lost 12 bases, with 8 bases spanning the gap. For the CDR3, the DNA is TGTGCCAGCAGTTTACCTCAACAACCCCTCCACTTT. Amino acid sequence: CASSLPQQPLHF.

This clonotype has more than one count but fewer than ten. The V and J genes are TRBV5-4 and TRBJ1-4, with D maybe TRBD1 (6 bases). Germline V lookup: CDR1 SGHNT, CDR2 YYREEE (reference sequence). The CDR3 is made up of 17 amino acids. Trimming shortened V by 1 base and J by 3 bases, and 16 bases separated the two germline ends. CDR3 loop: CASSLFSGGASNEKLFF. CDR3 nucleotide sequence: TGTGCCAGCAGCTTGTTCTCCGGGGGCGCGTCTAATGAAAAACTGTTTTTT.

The chain carries TRBV4-1 and TRBJ2-7; 12 bases match TRBD2. Germline CDR1 MGHRA, CDR2 YSYEKL. With 0 bases clipped from V and 7 bases from J, the junction kept 4 bases outside the gene matches. The CDR3 length is 15 residues. The CDR3 reads CASSQDRGLAGEQYF. CDR3 in DNA: TGCGCCAGCAGCCAAGATCGAGGACTAGCGGGGGAGCAGTACTTC.

The genes are TRBV6-6 and TRBJ1-2; D unresolved. V was pared by 7 bases and J by 5 bases, with 8 bases between. Germline V lookup: CDR1 MNHNY, CDR2 SVGAGI (reference sequence). The CDR3 has 11 residues. The CDR3: CASTGAYGYTF. As DNA, the CDR3 is TGTGCCAGCACAGGAGCGTATGGCTACACCTTC.

This clonotype is a singleton in its sample. Possible read error: a much larger clone is one base away. The rearrangement joins TRBV7-9 to TRBJ1-1; 9 positions match TRBD1. In germline, CDR1 is SEHNR, CDR2 FQNEAQ (reference sequence). This CDR3 spans 14 amino acids. Germline trimming cut 6 bases from V and 7 bases from J; bases unmatched to any gene: 9. CDR3 sequence reads: CASRPGTGYIEAFF. The DNA for the CDR3 is TGTGCCAGCAGGCCCGGGACAGGGTACATTGAAGCTTTCTTT.